This T cell receptor (beta chain) was documented in a study of CD8 T cells in ankylosing spondylitis. Findings and limits, study-wide: Blood of patients with ankylosing spondylitis appeared to be characterized by a TCR beta motif of several highly homologous variants.

A note on this clonotype: Its antigen is unidentified.

Germline CDR1 and CDR2: GTSNPN and SVGIG (reference sequence). Trimming left V 0 bases short and J 4 bases short, with 9 bases between. The CDR3 is 13 amino acids. Using quantitative 5'-RACE with molecular barcodes, the authors made TCR beta libraries. TCRdb called the 5' RACE reads again in MiXCR, with one record for every CDR3 protein. The table shows roughly 450,000 distinct CDR3 sequences, with more than 25% occurring only once. The chain uses TRBV30 and TRBJ1-2; D ambiguous. The specimen sequenced was blood, either unsorted or a sorted T cell fraction (not recorded which). The TCR was taken from a male donor with ankylosing spondylitis. The CDR3 DNA sequence: TGTGCCTGGAGTGTAGGCCGGACCTATGGCTACACCTTC. Its protein is CAWSVGRTYGYTF. The full variable domain, rest sourced from reference TRBV30 and TRBJ1-2, is SQTIHQWPATLVQPVGSPLSLECTVEGTSNPNLYWYRQAAGRGLQLLFYSVGIGQISSEVPQNLSASRPQDRQFILSSKKLLLSDSGFYLCAWSVGRTYGYTFGSGTRLTVV.